This entry features one TCR beta chain sequence. Its antigen is currently unknown. This entry is derived from a study of CD8+CD57+ T cells in acquired aplastic anemia. At the level of the study: Each DNA sample taken from sorted CD4+ and CD8+ cells came to 3 to 4 ug on average. Where healthy donors were concerned, CD4+ cells averaged roughly 11 million reads.

The template used for profiling TCR beta VDJ and CDR3 was genomic DNA. TCRdb reprocessed the reads via MiXCR and lists one record per CDR3 protein. Of about 220,000 distinct CDR3 sequences detected, 30% to 35% appear once; the ten largest clones hold 1% to 1.3%. V gave up 2 bases and J gave up 7 bases, with 12 bases separating them. CDR1 MGHDK and CDR2 SYGVNS come from the germline V gene. The CDR3 runs to 15 residues. General study points: It was found that twenty-nine CD8+ CDR3 sequences were shared between patients and controls.

This chain uses TRBV25-1 with TRBJ1-6; D gene ambiguous. The sample comprised sorted CD4+, CD8+, or CD8+CD57+ T cells (not recorded which) from PBMCs. The sequence derives from a human donor in good health, serving as a control. The CDR3 sequence: CASSESGRVNSPLHF. Written as DNA, the CDR3 is TGTGCCAGCAGTGAAAGCGGACGGGTGAATTCACCCCTCCACTTT.